These 13 T cell receptor beta chains share one sample of origin, sequenced in a study of Ad26.COV2.S vaccination and SARS-CoV-2 variants. Treatment specified: around 19 received Ad26.COV2.S at low or high dose, single or two shots; roughly five received placebo; per-sample allocation not given. Sampling occurred on day 63 after the first vaccine or placebo injection. The protocol was immunoSEQ multiplex PCR, while the TCRdb copy is restricted to in-frame clones and leaves out a portion. This table has about 330,000 clones, about 90% appearing once. Specimen: peripheral blood, collected in a trial of Ad26.COV2.S vaccine versus placebo. The receptors come from a person aged 18 to 59 who received the Ad26.COV2.S COVID-19 vaccine or a placebo.

The genes are TRBV19 and TRBJ2-1; TRBD2 agrees at 8 bases. The CDR3 has 17 amino acids. J lost 4 bases, V lost 0 bases, and 8 bases had no gene match. Germline V CDR1 and CDR2: LNHDA, SQIVND (reference sequence). CDR3 sequence reads: CASSIDYGTSGYNEQFF. CDR3 bases: TGTGCCAGTAGTATAGATTACGGGACTAGTGGTTACAATGAGCAGTTCTTC.

The rearrangement links TRBV7-6 to TRBJ1-1; no firm D call. V gave up 5 bases and J gave up 4 bases, with 11 bases separating them. The CDR3 runs 13 residues. The V gene's germline CDR1 is SGHVS and CDR2 FNYEAQ. The CDR3 protein is CASSAGSPTEAFF. The CDR3, as DNA: TGTGCCAGCAGCGCTGGGAGCCCCACTGAAGCTTTCTTT. Supplemented by reference TRBV7-6 and TRBJ1-1, the full variable domain reads GAGVSQSPRYKVTKRGQDVALRCDPISGHVSLYWYRQALGQGPEFLTYFNYEAQQDKSGLPNDRFSAERPEGSISTLTIQRTEQRDSAMYRCASSAGSPTEAFFGQGTRLTVV.

The J gene is TRBJ1-5, the V gene TRBV28; D unresolved. Germline assignment: CDR1 MDHEN and CDR2 SYDVKM. The length of the CDR3 is 15 residues. The V end lost 3 bases, the J end lost 5 bases, and 14 bases lay between the germline ends. For the CDR3, the DNA is TGTGCCAGCAGTTTGGCGACCCTCCTTGATCAGCCCCAGCATTTT. Translating gives CASSLATLLDQPQHF. Full variable domain (remainder filled in from reference TRBV28 and TRBJ1-5): DVKVTQSSRYLVKRTGEKVFLECVQDMDHENMFWYRQDPGLGLRLIYFSYDVKMKEKGDIPEGYSVSREKKERFSLILESASTNQTSMYLCASSLATLLDQPQHFGDGTRLSIL.

A word on this clone: This sample includes further DNA sequences coding for the same CDR3. The CDR3, as DNA: TGTGCCAGTAGTCTAGGAAGCTCCTATAATTCACCCCTCCACTTT. It is translated as CASSLGSSYNSPLHF. This chain connects TRBV19 to TRBJ1-6; no reliable D call. With 5 bases removed from V and 0 bases from J, the gap between germline ends came to 8 bases. The CDR3 totals 15 residues. Germline lookup yields CDR1 LNHDA and CDR2 SQIVND (reference sequence).

Only one count was recorded for this clone. The CDR3 nucleotides read TGTGCCAGCAGCTTAGATGGGATATACGCCGGGAGCTCCTACAATGAGCAGTTCTTC. Encoded protein: CASSLDGIYAGSSYNEQFF. The rearrangement joins TRBV11-2 to TRBJ2-1; D is possibly TRBD2 (6 bases). CDR3 length equals 19 residues. The germline V gene has CDR1 SGHAT and CDR2 FQNNGV. The V and J ends lost 0 bases and 0 bases respectively, with 18 bases between them. The complete variable domain, with remaining parts taken from reference TRBV11-2 and TRBJ2-1, reads EAGVAQSPRYKIIEKRQSVAFWCNPISGHATLYWYQQILGQGPKLLIQFQNNGVVDDSQLPKDRFSAERLKGVDSTLKIQPAKLEDSAVYLCASSLDGIYAGSSYNEQFFGPGTRLTVL.

V and J are TRBV2 and TRBJ1-2; TRBD1 might be the D (5 bases). The CDR3 consists of 15 residues. V was trimmed by 1 base and J by 4 bases, leaving 13 bases between them. Germline values: CDR1 SNHLY, CDR2 FYNNEI. For the CDR3, the DNA is TGTGCCAGCAGTGAAGATCAGGGAGAAAGCTATGGCTACACCTTC. This translates into CASSEDQGESYGYTF.

The V gene is TRBV9, the J gene TRBJ2-1; 10 bases align to TRBD2. V shed 3 bases and J 6 bases; nucleotides not matched to a gene: 3. The CDR3 is 14 residues long. Germline V gene sequence: CDR1 SGDLS, CDR2 YYNGEE. CDR3 coding DNA: TGTGCCAGCAGCGGTGGACTAGCGGTCAATGAGCAGTTCTTC. Amino acids: CASSGGLAVNEQFF.

Points on this clone: Other DNA sequences of this sample code for an identical CDR3. V gene TRBV3-1 (or the pseudogene TRBV3-2) combines with J gene TRBJ2-7; no reliable D call. V lost 0 bases and J 2 bases, leaving 2 bases between the germline ends. CDR3 length: 12 residues. Looked up from germline, CDR1 is LGHDT and CDR2 is YNNKEL (reference sequence). The CDR3 DNA reads TGTGCCAGCAGCCAAGAGACCTACGAGCAGTACTTC. Translation gives CASSQETYEQYF.

In DNA, the CDR3 is TGTGCCAGCAAAGCGGTCCGGGACAACGAAGCTTTCTTT. Encoded protein: CASKAVRDNEAFF. This chain uses TRBV25-1 with TRBJ1-1, with D possibly TRBD1 on 6 matching bases. Germline V lookup: CDR1 MGHDK, CDR2 SYGVNS. This CDR3 has 13 residues. V lost 7 bases and J lost 8, with 17 bases in between. The full variable domain, in which reference TRBV25-1 and TRBJ1-1 provide the parts outside the CDR3, is EADIYQTPRYLVIGTGKKITLECSQTMGHDKMYWYQQDPGMELHLIHYSYGVNSTEKGDLSSESTVSRIRTEHFPLTLESARPSHTSQYLCASKAVRDNEAFFGQGTRLTVV.

V gene TRBV6-5 combines with J gene TRBJ1-1, with D possibly being TRBD1 (6 bases). The CDR3 has 15 amino acids. Trimming took off 0 bases at V and 3 bases at J, with 11 bases between the two ends. Per germline, CDR1 MNHEY and CDR2 SVGAGI. CDR3 amino acids: CASSYSGGLDTEAFF. In nucleotides, the CDR3 is TGTGCCAGCAGTTACTCCGGGGGGCTGGACACTGAAGCTTTCTTT.

The V call is TRBV3-1 (or the pseudogene TRBV3-2), the J call TRBJ2-7; D is undetermined. CDR1 is LGHDT, CDR2 YNNKEL, per germline (reference sequence). Trimming took off 1 base at V and 2 bases at J, with 6 bases between the two ends. CDR3 length equals 13 residues. CDR3 DNA sequence: TGTGCCAGCAGCCAAGCCAGGACCTACGAGCAGTACTTC. Translated, it gives CASSQARTYEQYF.

The chain joins TRBV18 to TRBJ2-5; D perhaps matches TRBD2 (5 bases). The germline V and J ends were trimmed by 0 bases and 2 bases, with 13 bases remaining between them. The CDR3 totals 16 residues. The germline CDR1 and CDR2 sequences are KGHSH and LQKENI. CDR3 residues: CASSPPKGRTQETQYF. The CDR3 region has the DNA TGTGCCAGCTCACCACCGAAGGGCAGGACTCAAGAGACCCAGTACTTC.

This sequence joins TRBV30 and TRBJ1-4; no definite D call. Germline V CDR1 and CDR2: GTSNPN, SVGIG (reference sequence). The germline V and J ends were trimmed by 1 base and 5 bases, with 11 bases remaining between them. The CDR3 sequence is 14 residues long. Written as DNA, the CDR3 is TGTGCCTGGAGTGAACTCCCAGAAAATGAAAAACTGTTTTTT. It yields the protein CAWSELPENEKLFF.